These 30 T cell receptor beta chains originate from one sample sequenced in a study of T cells in Graves' hyperthyroidism and ophthalmopathy. Regions amplified from RNA transcripts were the TCR beta CDR3 regions. A set of HTBI primers served as the primers for a first-round RT-PCR of the TCR CDR3. Each CDR3 protein gets one entry after TCRdb re-called the multiplex PCR reads with MiXCR. The sample contains more than 550,000 distinct CDR3 sequences, around 15% of which appear only once. The sequenced sample consisted of blood. Every receptor here comes from a man in his fifties or sixties with Graves' hyperthyroidism.

This clonotype has a handful of counts. V usage is TRBV20-1 and J usage is TRBJ2-1; possibly TRBD1 or TRBD2 for D (5 bases each). This CDR3 is 15 amino acids long. V was cut by 2 bases and J by 0 bases, with 11 bases left in between. Germline lookup yields CDR1 DFQATT and CDR2 SNEGSKA (reference sequence). The CDR3 is CSARSRDHSYNEQFF. The CDR3 region has the DNA TGCAGTGCTAGATCCCGGGACCACTCCTACAATGAGCAGTTCTTC.

Only a few counts were recorded for this clonotype. The CDR3 DNA sequence: TGTGCCAGCTCTGCAGGGAGCATTTTCGCCACAGATACGCAGTATTTT. Residues: CASSAGSIFATDTQYF. The gene calls are TRBV7-2 and TRBJ2-3; the D call may be TRBD1 or TRBD2 (5 bases each). This CDR3 has 16 residues. Trimming removed 8 bases from V and 2 bases from J, with 20 bases in between. Germline V gives CDR1 SGHTA, CDR2 FQGNSA.

There are many counts of this clonotype. This sequence joins TRBV20-1 and TRBJ2-1, with a tentative D call TRBD2 (6 bases). Germline V gives CDR1 DFQATT, CDR2 SNEGSKA (reference sequence). Trimming took 6 bases from V and 0 from J, leaving 12 bases between them. This CDR3 spans 14 amino acids. DNA of the CDR3: TGCAGTGCCAGCCGGGAGAGCTCCTACAATGAGCAGTTCTTC. This gives the protein CSASRESSYNEQFF.

J is TRBJ2-2 and V is TRBV6-5; 8 nucleotides agree with TRBD2. Trimming cost V 0 bases and J 1 base; bases outside gene matches: 13. The CDR3 length is 20 residues. CDR1 and CDR2 from the germline V gene are MNHEY and SVGAGI. For the CDR3, the DNA is TGTGCCAGCAGTTACTCATTACTAGCGGCCGGGCAACTGAACACCGGGGAGCTGTTTTTT. Its protein product is CASSYSLLAAGQLNTGELFF.

This clonotype was counted many times. This chain uses TRBV28 with TRBJ1-2; no clear D gene. CDR3 length equals 15 residues. From germline, CDR1 is MDHEN and CDR2 SYDVKM. The ends were cut back, 6 bases at V and 2 bases at J, with 16 bases in the middle. The CDR3 DNA reads as TGTGCCAGCAGCCGCCCTTTTTTATGGAACTATGGCTACACCTTC. It codes for CASSRPFLWNYGYTF.

There are many counts of this clonotype. The chain uses TRBV29-1 and TRBJ2-3, with 7 bases aligning to TRBD2. The CDR3 loop spans 17 amino acids. The ends lost 0 bases at V and 1 base at J; junction bases unmatched: 10. Germline CDR1 is SQVTM and CDR2 is ANQGSEA. The CDR3 sequence: CSVEDSFALAGTDTQYF. The CDR3 DNA reads as TGCAGCGTTGAAGATTCTTTCGCTCTAGCGGGCACAGATACGCAGTATTTT.

There are many counts of this clonotype. This chain connects TRBV29-1 to TRBJ2-7, with TRBD2 matching over 13 bases. With 6 bases clipped from V and 5 bases from J, the junction kept 4 bases outside the gene matches. From germline, CDR1 is SQVTM and CDR2 ANQGSEA. The CDR3 sequence is 13 residues long. This CDR3 is CSVRLAGGHEQYF. CDR3 nucleotide sequence: TGCAGCGTGCGACTAGCGGGAGGACACGAGCAGTACTTC.

A few counts support this clonotype. The rearrangement links TRBV7-9 to TRBJ2-5; 10 positions match TRBD2. V was pared by 4 bases and J by 2 bases, with 4 bases of the junction left unmatched. Per germline, CDR1 SEHNR and CDR2 FQNEAQ (reference sequence). This CDR3 is built from 15 residues. CDR3 loop: CASSSSSGGQETQYF. The CDR3 nucleotides read TGTGCCAGCAGCTCGTCTAGCGGGGGTCAAGAGACCCAGTACTTC.

The rearrangement links TRBV20-1 to TRBJ2-7, with 7 bases that match TRBD1. Germline V gene sequence: CDR1 DFQATT, CDR2 SNEGSKA (reference sequence). The CDR3 is 14 residues long. The V and J ends lost 1 base and 3 bases, in that order; junction bases with no gene match: 6. DNA of the CDR3: TGCAGTGCTAGAGGGTACAGGGGACGCTACGAGCAGTACTTC. This encodes CSARGYRGRYEQYF.

In its sample, this clonotype was seen a few times. The chain couples TRBV7-9 to TRBJ2-6; D is perhaps TRBD2 (6 bases). CDR3 length: 16 residues. Germline assignment: CDR1 SEHNR and CDR2 FQNEAQ (reference sequence). Trimming removed 1 base at V and 2 bases at J, with 9 bases between. DNA of the CDR3: TGTGCCAGCAGCTTAGTCAGGACTACTGGGGCCAACGTCCTGACTTTC. The encoded protein is CASSLVRTTGANVLTF. Looking up the rest from reference TRBV7-9 and TRBJ2-6 gives the full variable domain: DTGVSQNPRHKITKRGQNVTFRCDPISEHNRLYWYRQTLGQGPEFLTYFQNEAQLEKSRLLSDRFSAERPKGSFSTLEIQRTEQGDSAMYLCASSLVRTTGANVLTFGAGSRLTVL.

This chain links TRBV28 with TRBJ2-7; 11 bases map to TRBD2. The CDR3 has 14 residues. V lost 8 bases, J lost 1 base, and 4 bases stayed unmatched. Germline loops: CDR1 MDHEN, CDR2 SYDVKM. CDR3 DNA sequence: TGTGCCAGCCTCCGGACTAGCGGGTCCTACGAGCAGTACTTC. It encodes CASLRTSGSYEQYF. Supplemented by reference TRBV28 and TRBJ2-7, the full variable domain reads DVKVTQSSRYLVKRTGEKVFLECVQDMDHENMFWYRQDPGLGLRLIYFSYDVKMKEKGDIPEGYSVSREKKERFSLILESASTNQTSMYLCASLRTSGSYEQYFGPGTRLTVT.

This clonotype was counted only a few times. V is TRBV10-2 and J is TRBJ2-1; TRBD1 is a possible D gene (6 bases). Germline V lookup: CDR1 WSHSY, CDR2 SAAADI. Trimming took 9 bases from V and 2 from J, leaving 14 bases between them. The CDR3 contains 14 residues. CDR3 amino acids: CASSDSAPYNEQFF. CDR3 bases: TGCGCCAGTTCGGACAGTGCCCCCTACAATGAGCAGTTCTTC.

Many counts were recorded for this clonotype. CDR3 DNA sequence: TGTGCCAGCAGGACACTAGCGGGAGGAGTACTCTACGAGCAGTACTTC. It is translated as CASRTLAGGVLYEQYF. The chain links TRBV28 to TRBJ2-7, with TRBD2 matching over 12 bases. V lost 6 bases and J lost 3; bases outside the gene matches: 9. Germline CDR1 is MDHEN and CDR2 is SYDVKM. The CDR3 has 16 amino acids.

This clonotype appeared many times. J is TRBJ2-3 and V is TRBV5-1, with 10 bases fitting TRBD2. The junction had 12 bases not matched to a gene; V was cut back by 0 bases and J by 5 bases. This CDR3 has 18 amino acids. Germline-derived CDR1 and CDR2 are SGHRS and YFSETQ. The CDR3 DNA sequence: TGCGCCAGCAGCTTGGGTGTAGCGGGAGGCTTAACAAGAGATACGCAGTATTTT. Translating it yields CASSLGVAGGLTRDTQYF.

In regard to this clonotype: Its ends do not fully match the called genes, so a read error is possible. V gene TRBV4-1 combines with J gene TRBJ2-7, with 11 bases that match TRBD1. The germline V gene encodes CDR1 MGHRA and CDR2 YSYEKL. The CDR3 spans 15 residues. CDR3 sequence: CASSSRDRGSYKQYF. CDR3 coding DNA: TGCGCCAGCAGTAGCCGGGACAGGGGGTCCTACAAGCAGTACTTC.

The table lists this clonotype with many counts. This rearrangement joins TRBV6-6 to TRBJ2-7, with D tentatively TRBD2 (5 bases). This CDR3 spans 15 amino acids. The germline V gene encodes CDR1 MNHNY and CDR2 SVGAGI (reference sequence). V lost 2 bases and J lost 2, with 13 bases in between. This CDR3 is CASSYGRQPTYEQYF. The CDR3 nucleotides are TGTGCCAGCAGTTACGGGAGACAACCTACCTACGAGCAGTACTTC.

This clonotype was seen at least ten times. This sequence joins TRBV7-9 and TRBJ2-1, with TRBD2 identical over 10 bases. The CDR3 has 18 amino acids. Losses at the gene ends were 5 bases for V and 4 bases for J; bases not matched to a gene: 14. In germline, CDR1 is SEHNR, CDR2 FQNEAQ (reference sequence). The CDR3 here is CASSPDREREGRYNEQFF. In DNA form, the CDR3 reads TGTGCCAGCAGCCCGGACAGGGAGCGGGAGGGCCGGTACAATGAGCAGTTCTTC.

In its sample, this clonotype was seen many times. The gene calls are TRBV28 and TRBJ2-1, with TRBD2 matching 11 bases. The CDR3 runs 17 residues. The germline V gene encodes CDR1 MDHEN and CDR2 SYDVKM. The V and J ends lost 5 bases and 0 bases, in that order; junction bases with no gene match: 6. CDR3 loop: CASSRLAGGRSYNEQFF. The DNA for the CDR3 is TGTGCCAGCAGTCGGCTAGCGGGAGGACGCTCCTACAATGAGCAGTTCTTC.

The rearrangement joins TRBV29-1 to TRBJ2-7, with D possibly being TRBD1 or TRBD2 (5 bases each). Germline-derived CDR1 and CDR2 are SQVTM and ANQGSEA. V was shortened by 6 bases and J by 0 bases, with 12 bases between the two germline ends. CDR3 size: 13 residues. CDR3 region: CSVRWGNSYEQYF. The CDR3 DNA sequence: TGCAGCGTCCGGTGGGGGAACTCCTACGAGCAGTACTTC.

This clonotype was picked up many times. J is TRBJ1-1 and V is TRBV7-9; D is uncertain. Between the trimmed V and J ends, which lost 2 bases and 2 bases, there was a span of 9 bases. The CDR3 loop spans 14 amino acids. The germline V gene has CDR1 SEHNR and CDR2 FQNEAQ (reference sequence). CDR3 in DNA: TGTGCCAGCAGCTTATACTCGGCAAACACTGAAGCTTTCTTT. It translates to CASSLYSANTEAFF.

The chain joins TRBV6-1 to TRBJ2-1, with 10 nucleotides matching TRBD2. The CDR3 is 14 amino acids. From germline, CDR1 is MNHNS and CDR2 SASEGT. V gave up 6 bases and J gave up 8 bases; unmatched junction bases: 7. CDR3 amino acids: CASRFLAGEDEQFF. The CDR3 nucleotides are TGTGCCAGCAGATTCCTAGCGGGAGAGGATGAGCAGTTCTTC.

This sequence joins TRBV5-8 and TRBJ1-6, with TRBD1 as a possible D gene (6 bases). CDR1 and CDR2 (germline): SGHTS, YDEGEE. The CDR3 has 14 residues. Trimming left V 4 bases short and J 5 bases short, with 10 bases between. CDR3 region: CASSQGRDNSPLHF. The DNA of the CDR3 is TGTGCCAGCAGCCAGGGGAGAGATAATTCACCCCTCCACTTT.

There are many counts of this clonotype. The chain joins TRBV12-5 to TRBJ1-3; D may be TRBD1 (5 bases). Germline assignment: CDR1 LGHNT and CDR2 FRNRAP. Trimming took off 1 base at V and 4 bases at J, with 14 bases between the two ends. CDR3 length equals 16 residues. CDR3 nucleotide sequence: TGTGCTAGTGGTTTGGAGGGGACCCCCGTCGGAAACACCATATATTTT. This translates into CASGLEGTPVGNTIYF.

This clonotype has at least ten counts. The rearrangement joins TRBV2 to TRBJ2-1, with D tentatively TRBD1 (5 bases). The germline V and J ends were trimmed by 0 bases and 8 bases, with 11 bases remaining between them. The CDR3 runs 14 residues. Looked up from germline, CDR1 is SNHLY and CDR2 is FYNNEI. The CDR3 DNA follows: TGTGCCAGCAGTGAAGCGCTTGCAGGGCATGAGCAGTTCTTC. This codes for CASSEALAGHEQFF.

The chain employs TRBV10-1 and TRBJ2-3; D might be TRBD1 (5 bases). The CDR3 sequence is 17 residues long. The V gene lost 3 bases and the J gene lost 1 base, with 17 bases spanning the gap. From germline, CDR1 is WNHNN and CDR2 SYGVQD (reference sequence). The CDR3 sequence: CASSDPHVLGGTDTQYF. The CDR3 nucleotides read TGCGCCAGCAGTGACCCACATGTCTTAGGGGGCACAGATACGCAGTATTTT.

The chain is built from TRBV27 and TRBJ1-2; 7 positions agree with TRBD1. Losses at the gene ends were 4 bases for V and 5 bases for J; bases not matched to a gene: 7. This CDR3 comprises 14 residues. The V gene's germline CDR1 is MNHEY and CDR2 SMNVEV (reference sequence). CDR3 region: CASSSTGLWYGYTF. In DNA form, the CDR3 reads TGTGCCAGCAGTTCGACAGGGCTGTGGTATGGCTACACCTTC.

This clonotype was counted only a few times. V and J are TRBV4-2 and TRBJ2-3; a possible D gene is TRBD2 (6 bases). CDR1 and CDR2 from the germline V gene are LGHNA and YNFKEQ. Between the trimmed V and J ends, which lost 3 bases and 9 bases, there was a span of 10 bases. There are 12 residues in the CDR3. The CDR3: CASSHSGGTQYF. The CDR3 nucleotides read TGTGCCAGCAGCCACTCCGGGGGAACGCAGTATTTT.

J is TRBJ2-2 and V is TRBV24-1, with D unclear. This CDR3 is 14 amino acids long. With 5 bases removed from V and 7 bases from J, the gap between germline ends came to 13 bases. Germline assignment: CDR1 KGHDR and CDR2 SFDVKD. The CDR3 spells CATSALGVIGELFF. The CDR3, as DNA: TGTGCCACCAGTGCCCTTGGAGTGATCGGGGAGCTGTTTTTT.

The chain employs TRBV20-1 and TRBJ2-4; a possible D gene is TRBD1 (6 bases). This CDR3 is built from 15 residues. CDR1 and CDR2 from the germline V gene are DFQATT and SNEGSKA (reference sequence). V dropped 0 bases and J dropped 0 bases, with 9 bases sitting between them. In DNA form, the CDR3 reads TGCAGTGCTAGAGAACAGGGAATAGCCAAAAACATTCAGTACTTC. This codes for CSAREQGIAKNIQYF.

This clonotype was found a few times. This sequence joins TRBV29-1 and TRBJ2-3; 7 bases are a match to TRBD2. Trimming at V came to 6 bases and at J to 5 bases, leaving 17 bases not matched to a gene. Germline-derived CDR1 and CDR2 are SQVTM and ANQGSEA. The CDR3 length is 16 residues. Here the CDR3 DNA reads TGCAGCGTCCTTGGGGTCCTAGCGGAGGGGCGAGATACGCAGTATTTT. Protein product: CSVLGVLAEGRDTQYF.